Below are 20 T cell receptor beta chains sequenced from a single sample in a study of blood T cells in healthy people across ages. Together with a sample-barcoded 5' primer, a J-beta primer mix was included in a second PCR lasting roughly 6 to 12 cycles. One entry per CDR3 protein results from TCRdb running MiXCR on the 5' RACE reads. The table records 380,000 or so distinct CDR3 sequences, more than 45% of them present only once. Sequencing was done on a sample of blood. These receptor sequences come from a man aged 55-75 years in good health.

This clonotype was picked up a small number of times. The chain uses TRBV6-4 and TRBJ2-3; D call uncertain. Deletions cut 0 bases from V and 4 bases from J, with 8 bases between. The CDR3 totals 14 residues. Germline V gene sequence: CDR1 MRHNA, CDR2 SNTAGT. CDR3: CASSDSARADTQYF. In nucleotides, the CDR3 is TGTGCCAGCAGTGACTCGGCTAGGGCAGATACGCAGTATTTT.

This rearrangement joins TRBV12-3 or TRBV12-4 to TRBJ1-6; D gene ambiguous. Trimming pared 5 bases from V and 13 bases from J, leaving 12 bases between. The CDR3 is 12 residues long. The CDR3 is CASSRAPLPLHF. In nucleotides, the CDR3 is TGTGCCAGCAGTCGGGCCCCCCTCCCCCTCCACTTT.

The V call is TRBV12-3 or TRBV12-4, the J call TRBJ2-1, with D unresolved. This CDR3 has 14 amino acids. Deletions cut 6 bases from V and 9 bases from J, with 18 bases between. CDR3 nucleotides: TGTGCCAGCAGCTCCTCGGACCCGGCGAGTGAGCAGTTCTTC. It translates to CASSSSDPASEQFF.

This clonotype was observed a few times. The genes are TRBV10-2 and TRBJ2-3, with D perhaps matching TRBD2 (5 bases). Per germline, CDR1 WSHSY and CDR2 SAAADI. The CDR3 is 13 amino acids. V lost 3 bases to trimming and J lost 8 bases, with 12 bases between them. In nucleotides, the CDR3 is TGCGCCAGCAGTGAAAGCGGTCCCAGTACGCAGTATTTT. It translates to CASSESGPSTQYF.

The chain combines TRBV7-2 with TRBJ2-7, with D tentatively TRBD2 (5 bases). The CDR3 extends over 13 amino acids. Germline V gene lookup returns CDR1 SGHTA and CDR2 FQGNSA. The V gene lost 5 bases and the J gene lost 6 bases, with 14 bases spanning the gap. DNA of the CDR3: TGTGCCAGCAGCATCGCCGAGGGCTGCGAGCAGTACTTC. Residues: CASSIAEGCEQYF.

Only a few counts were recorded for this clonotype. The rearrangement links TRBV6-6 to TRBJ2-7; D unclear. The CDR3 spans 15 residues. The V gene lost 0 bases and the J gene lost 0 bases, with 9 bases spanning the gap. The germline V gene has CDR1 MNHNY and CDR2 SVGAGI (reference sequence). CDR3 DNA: TGTGCCAGCAGTTACTCGATCTTGTCCTCCTACGAGCAGTACTTC. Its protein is CASSYSILSSYEQYF.

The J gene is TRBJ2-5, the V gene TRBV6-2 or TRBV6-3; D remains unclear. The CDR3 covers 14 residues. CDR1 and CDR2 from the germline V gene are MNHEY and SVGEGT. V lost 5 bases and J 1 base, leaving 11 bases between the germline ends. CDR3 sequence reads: CASSPRHFQETQYF. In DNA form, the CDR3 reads TGTGCCAGCAGTCCTAGACACTTCCAAGAGACCCAGTACTTC.

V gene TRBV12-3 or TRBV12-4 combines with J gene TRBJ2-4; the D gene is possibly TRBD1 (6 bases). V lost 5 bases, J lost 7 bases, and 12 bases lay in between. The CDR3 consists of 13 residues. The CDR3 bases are TGTGCCAGCAGTAGACAGGTCACGAACATTCAGTACTTC. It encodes CASSRQVTNIQYF.

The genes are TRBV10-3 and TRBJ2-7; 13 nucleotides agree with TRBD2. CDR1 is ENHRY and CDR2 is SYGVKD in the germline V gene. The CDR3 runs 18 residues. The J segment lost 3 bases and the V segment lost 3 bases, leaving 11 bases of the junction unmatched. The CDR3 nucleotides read TGTGCCATCAGTGACTTGCTAACTAGCGGGGGGGCCTTCTACGAGCAGTACTTC. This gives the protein CAISDLLTSGGAFYEQYF.

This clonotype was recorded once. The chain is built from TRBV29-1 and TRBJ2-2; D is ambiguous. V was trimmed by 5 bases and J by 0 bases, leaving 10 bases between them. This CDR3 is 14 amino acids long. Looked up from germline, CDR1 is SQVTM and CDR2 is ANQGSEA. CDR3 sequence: CSVCQSANTGELFF. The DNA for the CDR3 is TGCAGCGTTTGCCAGAGCGCGAACACCGGGGAGCTGTTTTTT.

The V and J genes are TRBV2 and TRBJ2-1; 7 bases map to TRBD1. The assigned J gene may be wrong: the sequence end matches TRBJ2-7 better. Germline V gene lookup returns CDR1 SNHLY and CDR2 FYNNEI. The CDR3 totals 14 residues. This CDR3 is CASKGGASYNEQYF. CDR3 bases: TGTGCCAGCAAAGGGGGCGCGTCCTACAATGAGCAGTACTTC.

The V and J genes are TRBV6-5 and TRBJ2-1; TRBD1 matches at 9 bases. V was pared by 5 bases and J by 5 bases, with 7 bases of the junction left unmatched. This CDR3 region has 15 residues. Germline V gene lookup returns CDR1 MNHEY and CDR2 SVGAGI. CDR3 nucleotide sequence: TGTGCCAGCAGTCGAGGGACAGGGTATCACAATGAGCAGTTCTTC. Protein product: CASSRGTGYHNEQFF.

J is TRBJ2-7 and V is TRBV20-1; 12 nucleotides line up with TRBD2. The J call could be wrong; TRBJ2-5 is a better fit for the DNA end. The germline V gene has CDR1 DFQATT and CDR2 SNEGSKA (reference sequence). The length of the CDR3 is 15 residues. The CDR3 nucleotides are TGCAGTGCTAAGCCCCATCAGACTAGCGGGGGGACCCAGTACTTC. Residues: CSAKPHQTSGGTQYF.

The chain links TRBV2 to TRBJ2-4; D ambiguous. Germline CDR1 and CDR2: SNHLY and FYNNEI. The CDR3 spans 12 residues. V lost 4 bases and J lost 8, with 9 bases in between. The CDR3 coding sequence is TGTGCCAGCAGTGGGTACAAGGACATTCAGTACTTC. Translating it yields CASSGYKDIQYF.

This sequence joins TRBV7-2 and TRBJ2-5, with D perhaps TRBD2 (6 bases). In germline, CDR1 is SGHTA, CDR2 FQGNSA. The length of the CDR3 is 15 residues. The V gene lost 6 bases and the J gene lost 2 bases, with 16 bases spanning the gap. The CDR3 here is CASRQAGRLQETQYF. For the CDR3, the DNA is TGTGCCAGCAGACAGGCGGGACGGTTACAAGAGACCCAGTACTTC.

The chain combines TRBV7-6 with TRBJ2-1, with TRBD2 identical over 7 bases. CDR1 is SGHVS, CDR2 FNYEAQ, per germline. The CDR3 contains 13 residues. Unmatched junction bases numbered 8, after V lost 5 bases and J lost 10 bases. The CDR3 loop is CASSVELGGEQFF. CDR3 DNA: TGTGCCAGCAGCGTAGAATTGGGGGGGGAGCAGTTCTTC.

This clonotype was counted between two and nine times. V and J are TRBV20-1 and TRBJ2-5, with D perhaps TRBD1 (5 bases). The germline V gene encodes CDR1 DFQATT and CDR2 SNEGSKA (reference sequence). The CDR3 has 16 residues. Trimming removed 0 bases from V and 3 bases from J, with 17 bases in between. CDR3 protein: CSARDRLGQGKETQYF. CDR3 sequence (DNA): TGCAGTGCTAGAGATCGGTTAGGGCAGGGAAAAGAGACCCAGTACTTC.

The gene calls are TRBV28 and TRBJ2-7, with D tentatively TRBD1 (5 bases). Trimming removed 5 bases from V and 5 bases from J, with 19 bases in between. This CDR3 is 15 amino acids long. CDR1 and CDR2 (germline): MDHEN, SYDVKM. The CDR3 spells CASSPPGHPNDEQYF. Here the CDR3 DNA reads TGTGCCAGCAGTCCGCCCGGACATCCGAATGACGAGCAGTACTTC.

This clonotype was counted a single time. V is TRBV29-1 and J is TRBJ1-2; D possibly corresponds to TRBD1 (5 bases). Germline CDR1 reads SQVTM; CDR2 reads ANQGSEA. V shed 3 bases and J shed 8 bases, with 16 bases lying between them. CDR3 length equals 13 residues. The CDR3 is CSVDMGERGGYTF. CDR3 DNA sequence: TGCAGCGTTGATATGGGGGAAAGGGGCGGCTACACCTTC.

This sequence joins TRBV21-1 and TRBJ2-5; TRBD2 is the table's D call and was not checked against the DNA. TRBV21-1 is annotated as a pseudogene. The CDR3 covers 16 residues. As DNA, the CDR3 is TGTGCCAGCAGCAATATAGCGGGAGGATACCACAATGAGCAGTACTTC. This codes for CASSNIAGGYHNEQYF.